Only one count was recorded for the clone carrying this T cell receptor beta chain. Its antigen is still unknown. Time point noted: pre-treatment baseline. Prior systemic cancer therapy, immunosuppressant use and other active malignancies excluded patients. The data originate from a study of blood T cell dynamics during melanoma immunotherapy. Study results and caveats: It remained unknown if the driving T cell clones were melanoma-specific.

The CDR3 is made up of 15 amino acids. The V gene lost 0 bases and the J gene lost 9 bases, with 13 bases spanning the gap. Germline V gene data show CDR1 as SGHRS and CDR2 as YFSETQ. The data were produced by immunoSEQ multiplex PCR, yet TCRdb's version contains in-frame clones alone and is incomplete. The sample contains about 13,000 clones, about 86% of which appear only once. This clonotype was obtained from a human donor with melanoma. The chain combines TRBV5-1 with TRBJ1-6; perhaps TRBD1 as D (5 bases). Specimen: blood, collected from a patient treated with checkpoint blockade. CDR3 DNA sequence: TGCGCCAGCAGCTTGGGATCAGGGTTGGGTTCACCCCTCCACTTT. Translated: CASSLGSGLGSPLHF.